The next 27 T cell receptor beta chains were all read from a single sample in a study of T-cell reconstitution after alpha-beta-depleted transplantation in children. As it was prepared, the TCRbeta library received unique molecular identifiers. TCRdb re-called the PCR reads with MiXCR, one entry per CDR3 protein. The sample shows a few hundred thousand distinct CDR3 sequences, 15% to 20% of them seen only once. The specimen was PBMCs, mostly from graft donor cells, collected 360 days after TCRalphabeta/CD19-depleted stem cell transplant. These receptors came from a boy under two years old who had a stem cell transplant for Wiskott-Aldrich syndrome, so the T cells may come from the graft donor.

This clonotype was recorded a few times. The chain recombines TRBV20-1 with TRBJ1-1, with D perhaps matching TRBD1 (6 bases). CDR1 is DFQATT, CDR2 SNEGSKA, per germline (reference sequence). The CDR3 is made up of 13 amino acids. V lost 3 bases, J lost 1 base, and 9 bases lay in between. The CDR3 protein is CSARTGGNTEAFF. The CDR3 DNA reads TGCAGTGCTAGGACAGGAGGGAACACTGAAGCTTTCTTT.

The rearrangement uses TRBV20-1 and TRBJ2-3; D possibly corresponds to TRBD1 (6 bases). The CDR3 runs 16 residues. Germline lookup yields CDR1 DFQATT and CDR2 SNEGSKA (reference sequence). V was trimmed by 2 bases and J by 5 bases, leaving 20 bases between them. CDR3 region: CSARSTPRGPRDTQYF. The CDR3, as DNA: TGCAGTGCTAGATCAACCCCCAGGGGACCGAGAGATACGCAGTATTTT.

This clonotype was seen a handful of times. V usage is TRBV28 and J usage is TRBJ2-1; the match to TRBD2 covers 10 bases. Per the germline V gene, CDR1 is MDHEN and CDR2 is SYDVKM. This CDR3 has 15 amino acids. The V and J ends lost 7 bases and 4 bases, in that order; junction bases with no gene match: 7. The CDR3 spells CASIISGGHYNEQFF. In nucleotides, the CDR3 is TGTGCCAGCATTATTAGCGGGGGGCATTACAATGAGCAGTTCTTC.

The chain carries TRBV7-2 and TRBJ1-5; 7 nucleotides align to TRBD1. The J segment lost 4 bases and the V segment lost 5 bases, leaving 11 bases of the junction unmatched. Germline V gives CDR1 SGHTA, CDR2 FQGNSA. The CDR3 sequence is 16 residues long. CDR3 region: CASSLGQTKGNQPQHF. In DNA form, the CDR3 reads TGTGCCAGCAGCCTGGGACAGACTAAGGGGAATCAGCCCCAGCATTTT.

The V call is TRBV12-3 or TRBV12-4, the J call TRBJ1-1, with 7 bases that match TRBD1. V was clipped by 2 bases and J by 5 bases; unmatched bases: 11. This CDR3 comprises 16 residues. The CDR3 spells CASSLSPRRGHTEAFF. The CDR3 region has the DNA TGTGCCAGCAGTTTAAGTCCCCGGAGGGGGCATACTGAAGCTTTCTTT.

V and J are TRBV12-3 or TRBV12-4 and TRBJ1-1, with 7 positions matching TRBD1. The CDR3 runs 13 residues. V lost 5 bases, J lost 4 bases, and 4 bases stayed unmatched. The CDR3 bases are TGTGCCAGCAGTCTTAGGGGGCCCACTGAAGCTTTCTTT. It encodes CASSLRGPTEAFF.

The sample holds many counts of this clonotype. This rearrangement joins TRBV20-1 to TRBJ2-4; TRBD1 or TRBD2 may be the D gene (6 bases each). V lost 7 bases and J lost 3, with 16 bases in between. CDR1 and CDR2 from the germline V gene are DFQATT and SNEGSKA (reference sequence). This CDR3 contains 14 residues. CDR3 in DNA: TGCAGTGGGGCCAAGGCGGGACACAAAAACATTCAGTACTTC. This translates into CSGAKAGHKNIQYF.

The chain uses TRBV18 and TRBJ2-3; the D is unclear. The CDR3 is made up of 12 amino acids. V shed 3 bases and J shed 2 bases, with 3 bases lying between them. Germline values: CDR1 KGHSH, CDR2 LQKENI. This chain's CDR3 is CASSPVTDTQYF. The DNA for the CDR3 is TGTGCCAGCTCACCTGTCACAGATACGCAGTATTTT.

In its sample, this clonotype was seen a few times. The chain recombines TRBV29-1 with TRBJ1-5; TRBD1 matches 7 bases. Per the germline V gene, CDR1 is SQVTM and CDR2 is ANQGSEA. The CDR3 is 14 amino acids. V lost 4 bases to trimming and J lost 5 bases; unmatched junction nucleotides: 8. The CDR3 DNA reads TGCAGCGTTGTGGTACAGGGGAGGGATCAGCCCCAGCATTTT. It is translated as CSVVVQGRDQPQHF.

V and J are TRBV4-3 and TRBJ2-2, with TRBD2 matching over 11 bases. J gave up 4 bases and V 4 bases, and 5 bases lay outside the gene matches. CDR1 and CDR2 from the germline V gene are LGHNA and YSLEER. The CDR3 runs to 16 residues. The CDR3 protein is CASSPRLAGLTGELFF. CDR3 nucleotide sequence: TGCGCCAGCAGCCCCAGACTAGCGGGACTCACCGGGGAGCTGTTTTTT.

This clonotype was detected a few times. The rearrangement joins TRBV12-3 or TRBV12-4 to TRBJ2-7, with 7 bases that match TRBD1. This CDR3 is built from 14 residues. V lost 4 bases to trimming and J lost 7 bases; unmatched junction nucleotides: 10. The CDR3 sequence: CASSYADRDQEQYF. The CDR3 coding sequence is TGTGCCAGCAGTTACGCTGACAGGGATCAGGAGCAGTACTTC.

V usage is TRBV6-5 and J usage is TRBJ2-5; 7 bases agree with TRBD1. The CDR3 spans 15 residues. Trimming at V came to 0 bases and at J to 6 bases, leaving 7 bases not matched to a gene. The germline gives CDR1 MNHEY, CDR2 SVGAGI. The DNA for the CDR3 is TGTGCCAGCAGTTACTCGTTGACAGGGCTGAAGACCCAGTACTTC. Translation gives CASSYSLTGLKTQYF.

The chain carries TRBV7-9 and TRBJ2-7; D unresolved. Trimming removed 5 bases from V and 4 bases from J, with 18 bases in between. The V gene's germline CDR1 is SEHNR and CDR2 FQNEAQ (reference sequence). The CDR3 length is 15 residues. In nucleotides, the CDR3 is TGTGCCAGCAGCCCCCACGTGAGCCCCGTTTACGAGCAGTACTTC. Protein product: CASSPHVSPVYEQYF.

Only a few counts were recorded for this clonotype. The chain couples TRBV7-2 to TRBJ2-2; 7 bases match TRBD2. The ends lost 1 base at V and 7 bases at J; junction bases unmatched: 12. The CDR3 length is 17 residues. Germline V gene sequence: CDR1 SGHTA, CDR2 FQGNSA. The CDR3 DNA is TGTGCCAGCAGCTTAGGTGGGACTACCCTAGTGGACGGGGAGCTGTTTTTT. Protein sequence: CASSLGGTTLVDGELFF. Combining the CDR3 with reference TRBV7-2 and TRBJ2-2 gives the whole variable domain GAGVSQSPSNKVTEKGKDVELRCDPISGHTALYWYRQSLGQGLEFLIYFQGNSAPDKSGLPSDRFSAERTGGSVSTLTIQRTQQEDSAVYLCASSLGGTTLVDGELFFGEGSRLTVL.

This clonotype showed up just a few times. This chain joins TRBV20-1 and TRBJ2-5, with 9 bases that match TRBD2. The CDR3 consists of 13 residues. Germline CDR1 reads DFQATT; CDR2 reads SNEGSKA (reference sequence). V lost 0 bases and J lost 9; bases outside the gene matches: 5. The CDR3 DNA is TGCAGTGCTAGAGATGGGCAGCGGGGGGCCCAGTACTTC. This encodes CSARDGQRGAQYF.

This clonotype was detected a few times. The rearrangement links TRBV7-8 to TRBJ2-1; D remains unclear. Germline-derived CDR1 and CDR2 are SGHVS and FQNEAQ. Trimming shortened V by 2 bases and J by 8 bases, and 16 bases separated the two germline ends. This CDR3 has 15 amino acids. CDR3 DNA: TGTGCCAGCAGCTTAAGCAGGATCAAAAGAGATGAGCAGTTCTTC. Its protein product is CASSLSRIKRDEQFF.

This clonotype was picked up a small number of times. V is TRBV10-3 and J is TRBJ2-7, with 9 nucleotides matching TRBD1. The J segment lost 0 bases and the V segment lost 6 bases, leaving 3 bases of the junction unmatched. Germline-derived CDR1 and CDR2 are ENHRY and SYGVKD. The CDR3 runs to 14 residues. The CDR3 DNA reads as TGTGCCATCAGCCAGACAGGGGGCTCCTACGAGCAGTACTTC. It yields the protein CAISQTGGSYEQYF.

The V call is TRBV29-1, the J call TRBJ2-5, with D perhaps TRBD2 (7 bases). Germline V gene sequence: CDR1 SQVTM, CDR2 ANQGSEA. The length of the CDR3 is 14 residues. The V and J ends lost 1 base and 9 bases respectively, with 18 bases between them. The CDR3 DNA sequence: TGCAGCGTTGAAGGGACTAGGGGGAGGGTGGCCCAGTACTTC. It encodes CSVEGTRGRVAQYF.

Points on this clonotype: This likely comes from a read error, as the CDR3 has no conserved phenylalanine or tryptophan at its end. V and J are TRBV29-1 and TRBJ2-1, with TRBD2 as a possible D gene (5 bases). The germline CDR1 and CDR2 sequences are SQVTM and ANQGSEA. This CDR3 is built from 15 residues. Trimming cost V 4 bases and J 6 bases, with 19 bases left between them. The CDR3 sequence is CSVGKAGGIVNEQFL. The CDR3 nucleotides read TGCAGCGTTGGGAAGGCGGGCGGCATCGTCAATGAGCAGTTCTTG.

This clonotype showed up many times. The rearrangement joins TRBV12-3 or TRBV12-4 to TRBJ2-5, with D maybe TRBD1 (5 bases). The CDR3 extends over 17 amino acids. The V end was cut by 0 bases, the J end by 3 bases, with 17 bases between. CDR3 nucleotides: TGTGCCAGCAGTTTAGCCGCAGGGATAAGAACGAAAGAGACCCAGTACTTC. Translating gives CASSLAAGIRTKETQYF.

This clonotype turned up a few times. J is TRBJ2-7 and V is TRBV21-1. TRBV21-1 is classified as a pseudogene. This CDR3 has 14 residues. CDR3 sequence reads: CASSKEADTYEQYF. The DNA of the CDR3 is TGTGCCAGCAGCAAAGAGGCAGACACCTACGAGCAGTACTTC.

CDR3 sequence: CASSRDSPSYEQYF. Written as DNA, the CDR3 is TGCGCCAGCAGCAGAGACAGTCCTTCCTACGAGCAGTACTTC. The rearrangement joins TRBV5-1 to TRBJ2-7, with D possibly TRBD1 on 5 matching bases. The germline gives CDR1 SGHRS, CDR2 YFSETQ. CDR3 length: 14 amino acids. With 4 bases removed from V and 1 base from J, the gap between germline ends came to 12 bases.

The rearrangement joins TRBV20-1 to TRBJ2-2; D unresolved. The CDR3 extends over 14 amino acids. V lost 3 bases to trimming and J lost 0 bases, with 8 bases between them. Germline V gene data show CDR1 as DFQATT and CDR2 as SNEGSKA (reference sequence). CDR3 nucleotide sequence: TGCAGTGCTAGGTCGGGCACGAACACCGGGGAGCTGTTTTTT. Its protein is CSARSGTNTGELFF.

This chain joins TRBV12-3 or TRBV12-4 and TRBJ2-5; D is uncertain. V lost 4 bases and J lost 7, with 16 bases in between. The length of the CDR3 is 14 residues. This CDR3 reads CASSSSGPGGTQYF. The CDR3 DNA reads TGTGCCAGCAGTTCGTCCGGACCCGGCGGGACCCAGTACTTC.

This clonotype was seen only a few times. The chain combines TRBV11-2 with TRBJ2-7; tentatively, D is TRBD2 (5 bases). Germline-derived CDR1 and CDR2 are SGHAT and FQNNGV. There are 16 residues in the CDR3. Deletions cut 0 bases from V and 2 bases from J, with 14 bases between. CDR3 DNA sequence: TGTGCCAGCAGCTTAGATTCCCTAGCTGGGCCCTACGAGCAGTACTTC. It yields the protein CASSLDSLAGPYEQYF.

This clonotype has a handful of counts. CDR3 amino acids: CASSSTGYSTDTQYF. CDR3 coding DNA: TGCGCCAGCAGCTCGACAGGGTATAGCACAGATACGCAGTATTTT. The chain couples TRBV5-1 to TRBJ2-3; 7 bases map to TRBD1. Unmatched junction bases numbered 4, after V lost 3 bases and J lost 0 bases. This CDR3 spans 15 amino acids. Per germline, CDR1 SGHRS and CDR2 YFSETQ.

The chain carries TRBV5-1 and TRBJ2-3; D gene ambiguous. Deletions cut 2 bases from V and 1 base from J, with 11 bases between. This CDR3 comprises 15 residues. The germline CDR1 and CDR2 sequences are SGHRS and YFSETQ. This chain's CDR3 is CASSFTVSGTDTQYF. The CDR3 DNA sequence: TGCGCCAGCAGCTTTACAGTTTCAGGCACAGATACGCAGTATTTT.